The 13 T cell receptor beta chains listed next were all sequenced from one sample in a study of a mutant IDH1 vaccine in newly diagnosed glioma (dated by TCRdb to about 2021). What this sample's time point label stands for: week 23, last vaccination. Each vaccine dose was 300 ug of a 20-mer mutant IDH1 peptide in Montanide, given subcutaneously with topical imiquimod. The library relied on the immunoSEQ multiplex PCR assay. Sourced from immuneACCESS, this table was stored by TCRdb with only in-frame sequences that have V and J called. A share of the clones is absent; for the studies checked, an unresolved V gene accounts for under half, and the remainder has no known explanation. This sample has 70,000 to 90,000 clones in its table, and approximately 85% of those were observed once. The ten largest clones add up to approximately 2.3% of the sample. For these receptors, no antigen is known. Sequences were derived from PBMCs, sampled from a glioma patient whose treatment included an IDH1 peptide vaccine. The receptors shown here come from a man younger than 45 with glioma. Some clones in this sample may be carry-over from other donors' samples.

This clone is a singleton in its sample. The gene calls are TRBV19 and TRBJ1-4, with D possibly being TRBD1 (5 bases). The V end lost 8 bases, the J end lost 7 bases, and 17 bases lay between the germline ends. This CDR3 region has 14 residues. Germline CDR1 and CDR2: LNHDA and SQIVND (reference sequence). As DNA, the CDR3 is TGTGCCAGTTCCGATCGGGGGGGTGGTGAAAAACTGTTTTTT. Amino acids: CASSDRGGGEKLFF.

V gene TRBV19 combines with J gene TRBJ2-7; 8 bases align to TRBD2. The CDR3 runs 15 residues. Germline CDR1 reads LNHDA; CDR2 reads SQIVND (reference sequence). V lost 2 bases and J lost 4; bases outside the gene matches: 7. The DNA for the CDR3 is TGTGCCAGTAGTATAAAACGGGAGGGCCGTTACGAGCAGTACTTC. Translating it yields CASSIKREGRYEQYF. Supplemented by reference TRBV19 and TRBJ2-7, the full variable domain reads DGGITQSPKYLFRKEGQNVTLSCEQNLNHDAMYWYRQDPGQGLRLIYYSQIVNDFQKGDIAEGYSVSREKKESFPLTVTSAQKNPTAFYLCASSIKREGRYEQYFGPGTRLTVT.

This clone occurred a few times. The chain joins TRBV19 to TRBJ1-1, with 7 bases identical to TRBD1. The V segment lost 1 base and the J segment 10 bases; nucleotides outside the gene matches: 9. Germline V gene lookup returns CDR1 LNHDA and CDR2 SQIVND (reference sequence). The length of the CDR3 is 14 residues. Written as DNA, the CDR3 is TGTGCCAGTAGTATAGTAGGGAAGGGGGCGCGAGCTTTCTTT. It encodes CASSIVGKGARAFF.

The J gene is TRBJ2-1, the V gene TRBV6-5; no clear D. Trimming removed 4 bases from V and 0 bases from J, with 10 bases in between. The CDR3 is 15 amino acids. Looked up from germline, CDR1 is MNHEY and CDR2 is SVGAGI. CDR3 sequence (DNA): TGTGCCAGCAGTTCCGACATCCTCTCCTACAATGAGCAGTTCTTC. Translation: CASSSDILSYNEQFF.

The V call is TRBV7-9, the J call TRBJ2-6, with D possibly TRBD1 on 6 matching bases. This CDR3 spans 17 amino acids. Trimming took 5 bases from V and 0 from J, leaving 14 bases between them. Germline CDR1 and CDR2: SEHNR and FQNEAQ (reference sequence). CDR3 in amino acids: CASSRDRFTSGANVLTF. DNA for the CDR3: TGTGCCAGCAGCCGCGACAGGTTCACCTCTGGGGCCAACGTCCTGACTTTC.

This sequence joins TRBV2 and TRBJ2-5; the match to TRBD2 covers 7 bases. Germline CDR1 SNHLY, CDR2 FYNNEI. V shed 6 bases and J 2 bases; nucleotides not matched to a gene: 6. The CDR3 is 14 residues long. The CDR3, as DNA: TGTGCCAGCAGGGGAGGGACTTATCAAGAGACCCAGTACTTC. Residues: CASRGGTYQETQYF.

The chain recombines TRBV4-2 with TRBJ1-2, with D possibly matching TRBD1 (5 bases). Germline V gene lookup returns CDR1 LGHNA and CDR2 YNFKEQ. V lost 0 bases and J lost 8, with 13 bases in between. This CDR3 is built from 14 residues. CDR3: CASSQDRRTYGYTF. CDR3 coding DNA: TGTGCCAGCAGCCAAGATCGGCGGACATACGGCTACACCTTC.

V and J are TRBV7-8 and TRBJ1-1, with D unresolved. The CDR3 sequence is 13 residues long. Germline CDR1 SGHVS, CDR2 FQNEAQ. V was trimmed by 3 bases and J by 1 base, leaving 6 bases between them. As DNA, the CDR3 is TGTGCCAGCAGCTTTGAGGAGAACACTGAAGCTTTCTTT. It is translated as CASSFEENTEAFF.

The J gene is TRBJ2-7, the V gene TRBV28, with D possibly matching TRBD2 (6 bases). Per the germline V gene, CDR1 is MDHEN and CDR2 is SYDVKM. The V gene lost 5 bases and the J gene lost 3 bases, with 14 bases spanning the gap. CDR3 size: 14 residues. The CDR3 is CASSLRGINYEQYF. The DNA of the CDR3 is TGTGCCAGCAGTCTCCGCGGGATTAACTACGAGCAGTACTTC.

The J gene is TRBJ1-1, the V gene TRBV4-1, with D uncertain. Between the trimmed V and J ends, which lost 6 bases and 1 base, there was a span of 9 bases. The germline V gene has CDR1 MGHRA and CDR2 YSYEKL. This CDR3 has 13 residues. This chain's CDR3 is CASRGVRNTEAFF. The CDR3 coding sequence is TGCGCCAGCAGGGGCGTTAGGAACACTGAAGCTTTCTTT.

The chain joins TRBV27 to TRBJ2-7; a possible D gene is TRBD1 (7 bases). This CDR3 has 15 amino acids. CDR1 and CDR2 (germline): MNHEY, SMNVEV (reference sequence). Trimming cost V 5 bases and J 2 bases, with 16 bases left between them. The chain's CDR3 is CASSPRGDSPYEQYF. In DNA, the CDR3 is TGTGCCAGCAGTCCGAGGGGGGACAGCCCCTACGAGCAGTACTTC.

The CDR3 nucleotides read TGTGCCAGCAGCCCGGACAGCTCCTACGAGCAGTACTTC. Its protein is CASSPDSSYEQYF. This sequence joins TRBV7-8 and TRBJ2-7; weak D call: TRBD1 (6 bases). CDR1 is SGHVS, CDR2 FQNEAQ, per germline. V lost 5 bases to trimming and J lost 0 bases, with 8 bases between them. The CDR3 has 13 residues.

This clone was found a few times. The chain has TRBV28 and TRBJ1-5, with 7 positions matching TRBD1. Trimming removed 3 bases from V and 10 bases from J; junction bases left unmatched: 12. The CDR3 consists of 15 residues. Germline CDR1 reads MDHEN; CDR2 reads SYDVKM. This chain's CDR3 is CASSFFPGEGAPQHF. In nucleotides, the CDR3 is TGTGCCAGCAGTTTCTTTCCTGGGGAGGGGGCCCCCCAGCATTTT.